This record concerns one T cell receptor beta chain sequence. What it recognizes is unknown. Time point reported: patch test 2, 6 weeks after DPC sensitization. Documented treatment: therapeutic diphenylcyclopropenone sensitization with weekly scalp DPC. The CDR3 spans 13 residues. The germline V gene has CDR1 MNHEY and CDR2 SVGEGT. Trimming removed 7 bases from V and 4 bases from J, with 13 bases in between. The source of the sample is a study of human T cells and chemical hapten exposure. Study details: The variation in per-sample TCR yields arose mainly from small differences in pooled library volumes.

Notes on the study in general: Patch test score showed a positive correlation with PT1 expanded TCR counts.

The library labeled individual cDNA molecules by adding unique molecular identifiers to them. TCRdb itself ran the RACE reads through MiXCR, one entry per CDR3 protein. The table lists about 380,000 distinct CDR3 sequences, over 6% of them singletons. This specimen was whole blood, taken in connection with sensitization to the hapten diphenylcyclopropenone (DPC). The clonotype was recovered from a woman aged 18 to 35 with alopecia areata. Some clones in this sample may be carry-over from other donors' samples. The V call is TRBV6-2 or TRBV6-3, the J call TRBJ1-1; a weak D match, TRBD1 (5 bases). CDR3 amino acids: CASKSGWTTEAFF. The CDR3 coding sequence is TGTGCCAGCAAGTCAGGGTGGACCACTGAAGCTTTCTTT.